This is a list of T cell receptor beta chains from one sample in a study of OX40 agonist ivuxolimab in advanced cancers. Sequencing used immunoSEQ multiplex PCR; TCRdb keeps in-frame clones, though not all of them. The table shows some 42,000 clones, with 75% to 90% occurring only once. The input for sequencing was CD4+ or CD8+ T cells sorted from blood, taken in a trial of the OX40 agonist ivuxolimab. These receptors originate from an adult with an advanced solid tumor such as melanoma, head and neck, liver or kidney cancer. Both conserved end residues are trimmed from each CDR3. Size tells how often a clone was seen (once, few, many) or the class of an expanded clone, and some rows leave it out.

CDR3: ASSPGVPRTGELF
J: TRBJ2-2
size: NA
V: TRBV4-1

CDR3: ASSRAGTGVVEQY
J: TRBJ2-7
size: NA
V: TRBV5-1

CDR3: ASSFEGVLNTIY
J: TRBJ1-3
size: NA
V: TRBV7-9

CDR3: ASSQVWGTPDTQY
J: TRBJ2-3
size: few
V: TRBV4-1

CDR3: ASSERTGAEQY
J: NA
size: NA
V: TRBV10-2

CDR3: SVVGTASNTGELF
J: TRBJ2-2
size: NA
V: TRBV29-1

CDR3: ASSHRDGYT
J: TRBJ1-2
size: NA
V: TRBV28

CDR3: ASSGLYTEAF
J: TRBJ1-1
size: NA
V: TRBV2

CDR3: ASSQGRISNQPQH
J: TRBJ1-5
size: NA
V: TRBV6-6

CDR3: ASSRGMGGPRGDTQY
J: TRBJ2-3
size: NA
V: TRBV7-2

CDR3: SVLNRASSGANVLT
J: TRBJ2-6
size: NA
V: TRBV29-1

CDR3: ASSLAGVHNQPQH
J: TRBJ1-5
size: NA
V: TRBV7-9

CDR3: ASRAEKLSQPQH
J: TRBJ1-5
size: NA
V: TRBV2

CDR3: ASSLSDVPGYT
J: TRBJ1-2
size: NA
V: TRBV5-1

CDR3: ASTIDRAQY
J: TRBJ2-7
size: NA
V: TRBV6-1

CDR3: ASSSKQGQTSYEQY
J: TRBJ2-7
size: NA
V: TRBV11-2

CDR3: ASRSGAGGNQPQH
J: TRBJ1-5
size: NA
V: TRBV28

CDR3: ASSSGLLANTGELF
J: TRBJ2-2
size: NA
V: TRBV7-9

CDR3: ASSLEEPSTDTQY
J: TRBJ2-3
size: once
V: TRBV11-2

CDR3: ASSVSSGVPTTGELF
J: TRBJ2-2
size: NA
V: TRBV6-1

CDR3: ASIPGRWNTEAF
J: TRBJ1-1
size: NA
V: TRBV2

CDR3: ASSVTPEINYGYT
J: TRBJ1-2
size: NA
V: TRBV7-2

CDR3: ASSYTSEEYNEQF
J: TRBJ2-1
size: NA
V: TRBV7-2

CDR3: ASSFPRGVNEKLF
J: TRBJ1-4
size: NA
V: TRBV7-9

CDR3: ASSEQGGQPQH
J: TRBJ1-5
size: few
V: TRBV19

CDR3: ASSPMDPLNEQY
J: TRBJ2-7
size: NA
V: TRBV7-9

CDR3: ALGRGTNEKLF
J: TRBJ1-4
size: NA
V: TRBV2

CDR3: ASSLGTGITYEQY
J: TRBJ2-7
size: once
V: TRBV18

CDR3: ASSPGTSGVTQY
J: TRBJ2-3
size: NA
V: TRBV7-9

CDR3: ASSGNTDTQY
J: TRBJ2-3
size: once
V: TRBV6-1

CDR3: ASSRGTGELF
J: TRBJ2-2
size: NA
V: TRBV14

CDR3: AWNGGSHTEAF
J: TRBJ1-1
size: NA
V: TRBV30

CDR3: ASSPYADTQY
J: TRBJ2-3
size: once
V: TRBV4-1

CDR3: ASSQQYDEQY
J: TRBJ2-7
size: NA
V: TRBV10-1

CDR3: AISPADSPYT
J: TRBJ1-2
size: NA
V: TRBV10-3

CDR3: ASSSSGGAVGDTQY
J: TRBJ2-3
size: NA
V: TRBV7-9

CDR3: ASSPTTWNEQF
J: TRBJ2-1
size: once
V: TRBV2

CDR3: ASSQVWGSNQPQH
J: TRBJ1-5
size: NA
V: TRBV19

CDR3: ATGPMNTEAF
J: TRBJ1-1
size: NA
V: TRBV10-3

CDR3: ASSSGGLAGSYEQY
J: TRBJ2-7
size: NA
V: TRBV7-3

CDR3: AFRGAGRDSYNSPLH
J: TRBJ1-6
size: NA
V: TRBV5-4

CDR3: ASSVETSPGEQF
J: TRBJ2-1
size: few
V: TRBV9

CDR3: ASSILGGPYEQY
J: TRBJ2-7
size: NA
V: TRBV19

CDR3: ASSLTSLPSGGAETQY
J: TRBJ2-5
size: few
V: TRBV7-3

CDR3: ASSLWGGGDIQY
J: TRBJ2-4
size: NA
V: TRBV27

CDR3: ASSLRLAEPPRTQY
J: TRBJ2-5
size: NA
V: TRBV7-9

CDR3: ASSQDATYNEQF
J: TRBJ2-1
size: NA
V: TRBV18

CDR3: ASSSLDRLYHNEQF
J: TRBJ2-1
size: NA
V: TRBV11-2

CDR3: ASSSPWASGIKY
J: TRBJ2-3
size: NA
V: TRBV7-9

CDR3: ASSLNVGSTEAF
J: TRBJ1-1
size: NA
V: TRBV7-6

CDR3: SAPSKDEQF
J: TRBJ2-1
size: NA
V: TRBV20-1

CDR3: ASSSLGRGETQY
J: TRBJ2-5
size: NA
V: TRBV7-8

CDR3: AISESYGAF
J: TRBJ1-1
size: NA
V: TRBV10-3

CDR3: ASSPYTGSGYT
J: TRBJ1-2
size: NA
V: TRBV4-1

CDR3: ASSQEGNQFNEKLF
J: TRBJ1-4
size: NA
V: TRBV4-1

CDR3: ASSSTGVGYT
J: TRBJ1-2
size: medium-sized
V: TRBV7-9

CDR3: ASPGQGFTDTQY
J: TRBJ2-3
size: few
V: TRBV6-1

CDR3: AITQGFDNEQF
J: TRBJ2-1
size: NA
V: TRBV10-3